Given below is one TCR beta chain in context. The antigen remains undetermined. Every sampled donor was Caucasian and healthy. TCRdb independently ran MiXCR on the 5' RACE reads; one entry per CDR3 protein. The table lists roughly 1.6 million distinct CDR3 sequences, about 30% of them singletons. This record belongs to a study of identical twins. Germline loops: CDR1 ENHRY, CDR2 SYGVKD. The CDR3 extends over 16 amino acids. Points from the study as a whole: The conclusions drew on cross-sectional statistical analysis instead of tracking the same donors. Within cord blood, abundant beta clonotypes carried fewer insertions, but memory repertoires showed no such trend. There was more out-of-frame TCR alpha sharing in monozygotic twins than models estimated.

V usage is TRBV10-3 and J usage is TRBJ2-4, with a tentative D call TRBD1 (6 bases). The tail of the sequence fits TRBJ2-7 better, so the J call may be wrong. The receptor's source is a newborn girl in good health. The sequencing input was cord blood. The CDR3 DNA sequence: TGTGCCATCAGTGAGTCGAGACTGGGCAGGGGTGACGAGCAGTACTTC. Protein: CAISESRLGRGDEQYF.